This T cell receptor beta chain comes out of a study of cytomegalovirus exposure and HLA in healthy donors. This CDR3 has 12 residues. The V gene's germline CDR1 is LNHDA and CDR2 SQIVND (reference sequence). The ends were cut back, 3 bases at V and 3 bases at J, with 3 bases in the middle. To note about this clone: The sample carries other DNA sequences with the same CDR3.

TCRdb's table, derived via immunoSEQ multiplex PCR, lists solely in-frame clones and lacks some. The table includes fewer than 350,000 clones, 85% to 90% detected once. The source is a woman between 18 and 29 years old in good health and CMV-seronegative. The gene calls are TRBV19 and TRBJ1-5; D uncertain. The sequenced sample was PBMCs. This chain's CDR3 is CASSISNQPQHF. CDR3 DNA sequence: TGTGCCAGTAGTATCTCCAATCAGCCCCAGCATTTT. Looking up the rest from reference TRBV19 and TRBJ1-5 gives the full variable domain: DGGITQSPKYLFRKEGQNVTLSCEQNLNHDAMYWYRQDPGQGLRLIYYSQIVNDFQKGDIAEGYSVSREKKESFPLTVTSAQKNPTAFYLCASSISNQPQHFGDGTRLSIL.